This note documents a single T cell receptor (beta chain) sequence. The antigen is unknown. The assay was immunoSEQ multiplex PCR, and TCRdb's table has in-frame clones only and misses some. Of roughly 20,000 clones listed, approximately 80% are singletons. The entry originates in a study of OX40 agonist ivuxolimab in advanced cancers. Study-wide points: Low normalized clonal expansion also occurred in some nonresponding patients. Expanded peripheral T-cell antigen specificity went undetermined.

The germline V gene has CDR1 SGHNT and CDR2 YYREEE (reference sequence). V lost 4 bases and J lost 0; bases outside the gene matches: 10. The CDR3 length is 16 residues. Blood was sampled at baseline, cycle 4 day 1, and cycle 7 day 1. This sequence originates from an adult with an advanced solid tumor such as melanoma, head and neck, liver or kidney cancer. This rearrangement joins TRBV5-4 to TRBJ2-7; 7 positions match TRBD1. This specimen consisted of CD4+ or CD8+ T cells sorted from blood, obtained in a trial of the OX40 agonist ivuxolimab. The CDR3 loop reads CASSTLTGAYSYEQYF. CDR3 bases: TGTGCCAGCAGCACCCTCACAGGGGCTTACTCCTACGAGCAGTACTTC.